What follows are 10 T cell receptor beta chains derived from one specimen sequenced in a study of Graves' ophthalmopathy and Graves' hyperthyroidism. As the template, RNA transcripts were used to amplify TCR beta CDR3 regions. Investigators did first-round RT-PCR with HTBI primers, then second-round multiplex PCR. TCRdb reprocessed the multiplex PCR reads via MiXCR and lists one record per CDR3 protein. The data contain more than 1,000,000 distinct CDR3 sequences, about 38% of them seen just once; the ten biggest clones take up around 10%. The sequencing input was peripheral blood or thyroid tissue (not recorded which). The receptor set was obtained from an adult man with Graves' hyperthyroidism.

A word on this clonotype: This clone may be a read error of a much larger clone one base away. The rearrangement uses TRBV9 and TRBJ2-5; a weak D match, TRBD2 (6 bases). Germline CDR1 and CDR2: SGDLS and YYNGEE. The V gene lost 3 bases and the J gene lost 4 bases, with 19 bases spanning the gap. CDR3 length: 16 residues. The CDR3 DNA is TGTGCCAGCAGCGCAGAGGCGGGGCCGCCACCAGAGACCCAGTACTTC. It is translated as CASSAEAGPPPETQYF.

This clonotype has just a few counts. The rearrangement uses TRBV6-5 and TRBJ2-2; no clear D. The CDR3 contains 14 residues. In germline, CDR1 is MNHEY, CDR2 SVGAGI. Trimming cost V 4 bases and J 6 bases, with 12 bases left between them. The CDR3 sequence is CASSSLLDPGELFF. The CDR3 nucleotides are TGTGCCAGCAGTTCCCTTCTAGATCCCGGGGAGCTGTTTTTT.

The chain combines TRBV20-1 with TRBJ2-5; 10 bases match TRBD2. Trimming at V came to 6 bases and at J to 5 bases, leaving 12 bases not matched to a gene. This CDR3 has 15 residues. CDR1 is DFQATT, CDR2 SNEGSKA, per germline (reference sequence). For the CDR3, the DNA is TGCAGTGCCTTGAGCCTAGCGGGAGAGTCGGAGACCCAGTACTTC. The encoded protein is CSALSLAGESETQYF.

The chain combines TRBV7-9 with TRBJ2-5; 11 bases are a match to TRBD2. CDR3 size: 16 residues. V trimming: 5 bases; J trimming: 7 bases; junction bases outside the gene matches: 12. Germline V gene lookup returns CDR1 SEHNR and CDR2 FQNEAQ (reference sequence). The CDR3 region is CASSPLLAGALATQYF. CDR3 sequence (DNA): TGTGCCAGCAGCCCTCTACTAGCGGGGGCTCTGGCGACCCAGTACTTC.

Many counts were recorded for this clonotype. V is TRBV20-1 and J is TRBJ1-1, with 7 bases fitting TRBD1. V was clipped by 6 bases and J by 1 base; unmatched bases: 8. The CDR3 spans 14 residues. Germline V gene sequence: CDR1 DFQATT, CDR2 SNEGSKA (reference sequence). The CDR3 here is CSATEGAGNTEAFF. Written as DNA, the CDR3 is TGCAGTGCCACCGAGGGGGCCGGGAACACTGAAGCTTTCTTT.

This clonotype was seen repeatedly, ten times or more. The J gene is TRBJ1-3, the V gene TRBV5-1, with TRBD1 identical over 9 bases. The CDR3 length is 17 residues. After removal of 0 bases from V and 0 bases from J, the junction contained 4 bases not matched to a gene. In germline, CDR1 is SGHRS, CDR2 YFSETQ. CDR3: CASSLDRGQSSGNTIYF. As DNA, the CDR3 is TGCGCCAGCAGCTTGGACAGGGGGCAGAGCTCTGGAAACACCATATATTTT.

V and J are TRBV27 and TRBJ1-6, with D unresolved. CDR1 and CDR2 (germline): MNHEY, SMNVEV (reference sequence). Trimming took off 3 bases at V and 7 bases at J, with 13 bases between the two ends. This CDR3 is built from 15 residues. The CDR3 bases are TGTGCCAGCAGTTTGGAAATCCAACTGAATTCACCCCTCCACTTT. Amino acid sequence: CASSLEIQLNSPLHF.

This chain joins TRBV14 and TRBJ2-5; TRBD1 matches 8 bases. This CDR3 is 15 amino acids long. Germline V gene data show CDR1 as SGHDN and CDR2 as FVKESK. J gave up 5 bases and V 3 bases, and 8 bases lay outside the gene matches. The CDR3 reads CASSHRDRNYETQYF. The DNA for the CDR3 is TGTGCCAGCAGCCACCGGGACAGGAACTACGAGACCCAGTACTTC.

Comments on this clonotype: This may stem from a read error, because a much larger clone lies one nucleotide away. The chain carries TRBV7-6 and TRBJ2-2; D is possibly TRBD2 (6 bases). Trimming stripped 6 bases from V and 1 base from J, with 15 bases between. CDR3 size: 16 residues. Germline CDR1 is SGHVS and CDR2 is FNYEAQ. In DNA form, the CDR3 reads TGTGCCAGCAGTCCCGAGTGGGACTGGAACACCGGGGAGCTGTTTTTT. Its protein is CASSPEWDWNTGELFF.

This clonotype was detected many times. V is TRBV7-9 and J is TRBJ1-3; D gene uncertain. The CDR3 length is 16 residues. Trimming removed 5 bases from V and 0 bases from J, with 14 bases in between. CDR1 is SEHNR and CDR2 is FQNEAQ in the germline V gene (reference sequence). CDR3 DNA sequence: TGTGCCAGCAGCGCAGGACGGCGGAACTCTGGAAACACCATATATTTT. Amino acids: CASSAGRRNSGNTIYF.